These 21 T cell receptor beta chains share one sample of origin, sequenced in a study of T cells in Graves' hyperthyroidism and ophthalmopathy. Amplified regions were TCR beta CDR3 sequences from RNA transcripts. An initial round of RT-PCR targeting the TCR CDR3 relied on the HTBI primer set. Each CDR3 protein is one row after TCRdb ran MiXCR on the multiplex PCR reads. Altogether hundreds of thousands of distinct CDR3 sequences are present, about a sixth being singletons, with the ten largest covering around 58%. Specimen: blood. The receptors shown here come from a woman aged 60-70 years with Graves' ophthalmopathy.

This clonotype was seen a handful of times. The chain carries TRBV19 and TRBJ1-5; TRBD1 aligns across 7 bases. J lost 5 bases, V lost 5 bases, and 3 bases had no gene match. Germline V gene lookup returns CDR1 LNHDA and CDR2 SQIVND (reference sequence). CDR3 length: 13 amino acids. The CDR3 protein is CASSGTEDQPQHF. DNA of the CDR3: TGTGCCAGTAGTGGGACAGAGGATCAGCCCCAGCATTTT.

The rearrangement links TRBV2 to TRBJ2-5, with 9 bases aligning to TRBD1. The CDR3 totals 13 residues. Germline V lookup: CDR1 SNHLY, CDR2 FYNNEI. V lost 3 bases and J lost 5; bases outside the gene matches: 1. In DNA form, the CDR3 reads TGTGCCAGCAGTGACGGGACAGGGGAGACCCAGTACTTC. This sequence encodes CASSDGTGETQYF.

The rearrangement joins TRBV20-1 to TRBJ2-4; unclear D gene. Germline V CDR1 and CDR2: DFQATT, SNEGSKA (reference sequence). This CDR3 region has 14 residues. V was cut by 5 bases and J by 2 bases, with 13 bases left in between. This chain's CDR3 is CSASQPNSKNIQYF. CDR3 coding DNA: TGCAGTGCTTCCCAACCGAACTCCAAAAACATTCAGTACTTC.

The table lists this clonotype with a few counts. This chain connects TRBV20-1 to TRBJ2-7; maybe TRBD1 (6 bases). Trimming removed 2 bases from V and 4 bases from J, with 12 bases in between. CDR1 and CDR2 from the germline V gene are DFQATT and SNEGSKA (reference sequence). The CDR3 loop spans 13 amino acids. This CDR3 is CSARWQGWYEQYF. CDR3 nucleotides: TGCAGTGCTAGATGGCAGGGGTGGTACGAGCAGTACTTC.

This clonotype was found a few times. At one end the junction does not follow the germline gene, possibly because of a read error. The chain uses TRBV25-1 and TRBJ1-1, with D perhaps TRBD1 (5 bases). The germline CDR1 and CDR2 sequences are MGHDK and SYGVNS. This CDR3 has 16 amino acids. The CDR3 bases are TGTGCCAGCAGTGATTTACGCGCGGGACTGAACACTGAAGCTTCCTTT. Translating it yields CASSDLRAGLNTEASF.

This clonotype came up many times. The gene calls are TRBV20-1 and TRBJ2-5; D call uncertain. V lost 1 base and J 0 bases, leaving 9 bases between the germline ends. This CDR3 comprises 14 residues. Germline CDR1 reads DFQATT; CDR2 reads SNEGSKA (reference sequence). CDR3 DNA: TGCAGTGCTAGAGCCCAGAGGTACCAAGAGACCCAGTACTTC. Its protein product is CSARAQRYQETQYF.

There are many counts of this clonotype. V is TRBV28 and J is TRBJ2-5, with D tentatively TRBD2 (7 bases). The CDR3 loop spans 16 amino acids. Germline-derived CDR1 and CDR2 are MDHEN and SYDVKM. The germline V and J ends were trimmed by 5 bases and 5 bases, with 21 bases remaining between them. The CDR3 nucleotides are TGTGCCAGCAGTCCCGCGTGGGGGGGGCCACAGGAGACCCAGTACTTC. It yields the protein CASSPAWGGPQETQYF.

This clonotype was counted a few times. This chain joins TRBV27 and TRBJ2-3; 12 bases map to TRBD2. The CDR3 has 17 residues. Losses at the gene ends were 3 bases for V and 1 base for J; bases not matched to a gene: 5. Germline assignment: CDR1 MNHEY and CDR2 SMNVEV (reference sequence). The CDR3 sequence: CASSFRTSGVGTDTQYF. As DNA, the CDR3 is TGTGCCAGCAGTTTCCGGACTAGCGGGGTGGGCACAGATACGCAGTATTTT.

In this sample, this clonotype turned up a few times. The genes are TRBV3-1 and TRBJ2-7, with 11 nucleotides matching TRBD1. Germline CDR1 LGHDT, CDR2 YNNKEL (reference sequence). Losses at the gene ends were 0 bases for V and 6 bases for J; bases not matched to a gene: 13. The CDR3 loop spans 18 amino acids. CDR3 in amino acids: CASSQDSRWTGGLLEQYF. The DNA for the CDR3 is TGTGCCAGCAGCCAAGATTCTAGGTGGACAGGGGGCCTCCTCGAGCAGTACTTC.

This clonotype came up many times. This chain uses TRBV7-8 with TRBJ2-3; D is tentatively TRBD1 or TRBD2 (5 bases each). CDR3 length: 15 amino acids. V gave up 1 base and J gave up 0 bases, with 8 bases separating them. Germline assignment: CDR1 SGHVS and CDR2 FQNEAQ. CDR3 sequence: CASSLGGISTDTQYF. The CDR3 DNA reads as TGTGCCAGCAGCTTAGGGGGGATTAGCACAGATACGCAGTATTTT. The whole variable domain, remainder taken from reference TRBV7-8 and TRBJ2-3, is GAGVSQSPRYKVAKRGQDVALRCDPISGHVSLFWYQQALGQGPEFLTYFQNEAQLDKSGLPSDRFFAERPEGSVSTLKIQRTQQEDSAVYLCASSLGGISTDTQYFGPGTRLTVL.

The gene calls are TRBV28 and TRBJ2-7; D is unclear. This CDR3 region has 11 residues. Germline CDR1 and CDR2: MDHEN and SYDVKM. With 7 bases removed from V and 6 bases from J, the gap between germline ends came to 10 bases. CDR3 residues: CASKRMGEQYF. Written as DNA, the CDR3 is TGTGCCAGCAAACGTATGGGCGAGCAGTACTTC. Full variable domain (missing parts from reference TRBV28 and TRBJ2-7): DVKVTQSSRYLVKRTGEKVFLECVQDMDHENMFWYRQDPGLGLRLIYFSYDVKMKEKGDIPEGYSVSREKKERFSLILESASTNQTSMYLCASKRMGEQYFGPGTRLTVT.

At least ten counts were recorded for this clonotype. J is TRBJ1-1 and V is TRBV24-1; no clear D gene. V was pared by 3 bases and J by 5 bases, with 12 bases between. Germline CDR1 KGHDR, CDR2 SFDVKD. This CDR3 region has 14 residues. In DNA, the CDR3 is TGTGCCACCAGTGATGGTTCGATGAGGACTGAAGCTTTCTTT. Its translation is CATSDGSMRTEAFF.

There are many counts of this clonotype. This chain connects TRBV10-2 to TRBJ1-4; D unresolved. The CDR3 runs 13 residues. CDR1 WSHSY and CDR2 SAAADI come from the germline V gene. V was cut by 0 bases and J by 13 bases, with 12 bases left in between. CDR3 region: CASSESLALLLFF. CDR3 in DNA: TGCGCCAGCAGTGAGTCGTTGGCTCTTTTACTGTTTTTT.

The V and J genes are TRBV7-9 and TRBJ2-7, with no clear D. This CDR3 contains 14 residues. The germline V gene has CDR1 SEHNR and CDR2 FQNEAQ (reference sequence). Trimming cost V 3 bases and J 6 bases, with 15 bases left between them. The CDR3 loop reads CASSFRNEGTEQYF. CDR3 bases: TGTGCCAGCAGCTTCCGAAACGAAGGTACCGAGCAGTACTTC.

This chain links TRBV6-1 with TRBJ2-7; 11 positions agree with TRBD2. This CDR3 is built from 16 residues. The ends lost 2 bases at V and 4 bases at J; junction bases unmatched: 7. The V gene's germline CDR1 is MNHNS and CDR2 SASEGT. The CDR3 is CASSERLAGSHYEQYF. The CDR3 nucleotides read TGTGCCAGCAGTGAAAGACTAGCGGGGTCTCATTACGAGCAGTACTTC.

The sample holds many counts of this clonotype. V is TRBV7-3 and J is TRBJ2-7, with no clear D. The CDR3 is made up of 15 amino acids. With 1 base removed from V and 8 bases from J, the gap between germline ends came to 18 bases. Germline V CDR1 and CDR2: SGHTA, FQGTGA. The CDR3 region has the DNA TGTGCCAGCAGCTTAAGGGGTGGTACAGAAAGTAAGCAGTACTTC. Residues: CASSLRGGTESKQYF. The full variable domain, completed using reference TRBV7-3 and TRBJ2-7, is GAGVSQTPSNKVTEKGKYVELRCDPISGHTALYWYRQSLGQGPEFLIYFQGTGAADDSGLPNDRFFAVRPEGSVSTLKIQRTERGDSAVYLCASSLRGGTESKQYFGPGTRLTVT.

Ten or more counts support this clonotype. The chain links TRBV10-3 to TRBJ2-5, with a possible D match to TRBD1 (6 bases). The germline V gene encodes CDR1 ENHRY and CDR2 SYGVKD. The CDR3 spans 11 residues. The ends were cut back, 8 bases at V and 5 bases at J, with 9 bases in the middle. The DNA for the CDR3 is TGTGCCATCGGGGGCGGCGAGACCCAGTACTTC. Translating gives CAIGGGETQYF.

In this sample, this clonotype turned up a few times. V gene TRBV9 combines with J gene TRBJ2-7; no clear D gene. CDR3 length: 14 residues. Trimming stripped 0 bases from V and 0 bases from J, with 7 bases between. Per the germline V gene, CDR1 is SGDLS and CDR2 is YYNGEE. The CDR3 spells CASSVGQLSYEQYF. The CDR3 DNA sequence: TGTGCCAGCAGCGTAGGGCAGCTCTCCTACGAGCAGTACTTC. Full variable domain (rest looked up from reference TRBV9 and TRBJ2-7): DSGVTQTPKHLITATGQRVTLRCSPRSGDLSVYWYQQSLDQGLQFLIQYYNGEERAKGNILERFSAQQFPDLHSELNLSSLELGDSALYFCASSVGQLSYEQYFGPGTRLTVT.

This chain links TRBV19 with TRBJ2-2; perhaps TRBD1 as D (5 bases). Germline loops: CDR1 LNHDA, CDR2 SQIVND (reference sequence). This CDR3 is built from 15 residues. V was cut by 10 bases and J by 0 bases, with 15 bases left in between. The CDR3 bases are TGTGCCACAGCACAGGAAATCGCGAACACCGGGGAGCTGTTTTTT. Amino acids: CATAQEIANTGELFF.

This clonotype was detected many times. This rearrangement joins TRBV28 to TRBJ2-7; TRBD2 aligns across 9 bases. The CDR3 loop spans 14 amino acids. V trimming: 8 bases; J trimming: 2 bases; junction bases outside the gene matches: 7. The V gene's germline CDR1 is MDHEN and CDR2 SYDVKM. DNA of the CDR3: TGTGCCAGCGACCGAGCGGGAGGCACCTACGAGCAGTACTTC. Translation gives CASDRAGGTYEQYF.

The V call is TRBV12-3 or TRBV12-4, the J call TRBJ2-3; unclear D gene. V gave up 1 base and J gave up 1 base, with 6 bases separating them. There are 14 residues in the CDR3. CDR3 sequence reads: CASSLVIGTDTQYF. CDR3 DNA sequence: TGTGCCAGCAGTTTAGTAATAGGCACAGATACGCAGTATTTT.